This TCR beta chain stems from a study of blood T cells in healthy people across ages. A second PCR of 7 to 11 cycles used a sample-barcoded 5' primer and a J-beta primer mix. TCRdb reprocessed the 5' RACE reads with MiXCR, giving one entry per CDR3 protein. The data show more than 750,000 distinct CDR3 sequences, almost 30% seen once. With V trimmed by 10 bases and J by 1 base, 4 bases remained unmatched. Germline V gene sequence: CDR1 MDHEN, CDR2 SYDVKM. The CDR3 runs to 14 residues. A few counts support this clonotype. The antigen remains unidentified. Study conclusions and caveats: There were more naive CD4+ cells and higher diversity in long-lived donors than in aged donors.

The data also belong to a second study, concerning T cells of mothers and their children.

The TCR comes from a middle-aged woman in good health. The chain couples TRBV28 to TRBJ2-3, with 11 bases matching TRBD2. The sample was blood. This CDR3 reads CATYSGGGTDTQYF. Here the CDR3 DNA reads TGTGCCACCTATAGCGGGGGGGGCACAGATACGCAGTATTTT.